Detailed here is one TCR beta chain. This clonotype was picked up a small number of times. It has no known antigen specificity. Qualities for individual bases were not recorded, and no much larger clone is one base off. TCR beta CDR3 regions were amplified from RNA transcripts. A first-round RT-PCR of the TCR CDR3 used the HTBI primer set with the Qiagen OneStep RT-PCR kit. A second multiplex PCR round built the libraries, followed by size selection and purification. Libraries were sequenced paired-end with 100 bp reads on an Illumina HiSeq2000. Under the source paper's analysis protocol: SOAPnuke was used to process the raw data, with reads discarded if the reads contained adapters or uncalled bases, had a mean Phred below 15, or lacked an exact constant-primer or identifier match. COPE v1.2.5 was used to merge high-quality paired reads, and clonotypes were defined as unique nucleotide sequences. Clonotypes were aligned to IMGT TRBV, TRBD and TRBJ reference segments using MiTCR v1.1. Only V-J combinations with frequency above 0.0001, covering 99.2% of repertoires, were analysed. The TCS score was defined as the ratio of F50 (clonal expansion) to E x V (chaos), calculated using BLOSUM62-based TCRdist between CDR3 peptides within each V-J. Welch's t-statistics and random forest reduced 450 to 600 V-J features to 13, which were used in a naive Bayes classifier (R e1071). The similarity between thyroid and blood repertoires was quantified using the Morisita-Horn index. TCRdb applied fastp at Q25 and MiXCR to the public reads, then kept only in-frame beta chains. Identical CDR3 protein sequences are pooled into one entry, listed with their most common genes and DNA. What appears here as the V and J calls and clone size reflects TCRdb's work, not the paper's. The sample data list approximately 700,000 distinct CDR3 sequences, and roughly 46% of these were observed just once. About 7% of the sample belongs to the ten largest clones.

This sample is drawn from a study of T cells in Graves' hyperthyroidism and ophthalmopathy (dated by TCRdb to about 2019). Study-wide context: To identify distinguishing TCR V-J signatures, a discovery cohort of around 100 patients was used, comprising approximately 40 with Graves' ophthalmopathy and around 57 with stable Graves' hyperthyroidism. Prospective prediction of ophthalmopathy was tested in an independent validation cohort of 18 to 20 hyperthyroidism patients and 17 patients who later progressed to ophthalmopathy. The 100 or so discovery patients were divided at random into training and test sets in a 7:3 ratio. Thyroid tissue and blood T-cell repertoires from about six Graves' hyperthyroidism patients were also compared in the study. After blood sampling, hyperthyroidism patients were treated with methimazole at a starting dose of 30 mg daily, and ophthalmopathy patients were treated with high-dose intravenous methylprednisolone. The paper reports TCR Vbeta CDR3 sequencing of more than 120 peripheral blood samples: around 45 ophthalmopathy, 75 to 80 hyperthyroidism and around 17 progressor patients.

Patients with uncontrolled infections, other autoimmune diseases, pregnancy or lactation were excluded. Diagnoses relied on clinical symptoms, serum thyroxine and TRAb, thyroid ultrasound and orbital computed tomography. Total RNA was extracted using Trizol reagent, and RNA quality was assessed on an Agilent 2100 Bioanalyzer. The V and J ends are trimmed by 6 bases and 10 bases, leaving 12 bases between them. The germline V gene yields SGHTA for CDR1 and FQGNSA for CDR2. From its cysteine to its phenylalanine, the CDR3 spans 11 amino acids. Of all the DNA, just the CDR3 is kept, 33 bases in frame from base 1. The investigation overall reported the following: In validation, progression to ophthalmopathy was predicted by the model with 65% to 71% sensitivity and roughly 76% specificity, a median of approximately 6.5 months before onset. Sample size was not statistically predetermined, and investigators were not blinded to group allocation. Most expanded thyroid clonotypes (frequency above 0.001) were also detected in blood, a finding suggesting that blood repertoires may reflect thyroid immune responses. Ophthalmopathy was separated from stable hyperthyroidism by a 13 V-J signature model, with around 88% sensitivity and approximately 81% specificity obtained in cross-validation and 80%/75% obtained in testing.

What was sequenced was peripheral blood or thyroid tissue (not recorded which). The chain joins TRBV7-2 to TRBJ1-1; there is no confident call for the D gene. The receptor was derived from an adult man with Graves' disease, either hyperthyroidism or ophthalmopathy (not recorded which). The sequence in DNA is TGTGCCAGCAGTCGCGGGGAGGGAGCTTTCTTT. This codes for CASSRGEGAFF.